Listed below are T cell receptor beta chains from one sample, sequenced in a study of STAT5B mutations in CD4+ large granular lymphocyte leukemia. Profiling relied on immunoSEQ multiplex PCR, and the TCRdb table lists in-frame clones only, not all of them. The sample has 20,000 or so clones, roughly 80% seen once. The sequenced sample was CD4+ T cells from blood buffy coats. All receptors derive from a human donor in good health. The CDR3 runs from the conserved cysteine through the conserved F or W. Each record gives: CDR3 protein, CDR3 DNA, V gene, clone size, J gene, D gene. A D gene is named only where the DNA matches it firmly. A clone size is listed for some rows: how often the clone was seen (once, few, many), or a class if it is expanded.

CDR3 protein: CASSLGGLDTQYF
CDR3 DNA: TGTGCCAGCAGCTTGGGGGGGCTTGATACGCAGTATTTT
V gene: TRBV7-3
clone size: once
J gene: TRBJ2-3
D gene: -

CDR3 protein: CASSVEGGGAGTQYF
CDR3 DNA: TGTGCCAGCAGCGTAGAGGGCGGGGGGGCAGGTACGCAGTATTTT
V gene: TRBV9
clone size: -
J gene: TRBJ2-3
D gene: TRBD2

CDR3 protein: CASSEKPPDTQYF
CDR3 DNA: TGTGCCAGCAGTGAGAAACCACCAGATACGCAGTATTTT
V gene: TRBV6-1
clone size: -
J gene: TRBJ2-3
D gene: -

CDR3 protein: CASSEYRGTGEQYF
CDR3 DNA: TGTGCCAGCAGTGAATACCGGGGGACGGGAGAGCAGTACTTC
V gene: TRBV6-1
clone size: -
J gene: TRBJ2-7
D gene: -

CDR3 protein: CASSSTRGSYNEQFF
CDR3 DNA: TGTGCCAGCAGTTCCACCCGGGGCTCCTACAATGAGCAGTTCTTC
V gene: TRBV11-2
clone size: -
J gene: TRBJ2-1
D gene: -

CDR3 protein: CASSQDTWGAYEQYF
CDR3 DNA: TGCGCCAGCAGCCAAGACACCTGGGGGGCGTACGAGCAGTACTTC
V gene: TRBV4-3
clone size: -
J gene: TRBJ2-7
D gene: -

CDR3 protein: CASSPGLAREQYF
CDR3 DNA: TGTGCCAGCAGTCCAGGACTAGCTCGCGAGCAGTACTTC
V gene: TRBV11-2
clone size: -
J gene: TRBJ2-7
D gene: TRBD2

CDR3 protein: CASSYDRASDGYTF
CDR3 DNA: TGTGCCAGCAGTTACGACAGGGCGTCGGATGGCTACACCTTC
V gene: TRBV6-5
clone size: -
J gene: TRBJ1-2
D gene: TRBD1

CDR3 protein: CASSLFPRAFF
CDR3 DNA: TGTGCCAGCAGTTTATTCCCGCGAGCTTTCTTT
V gene: TRBV28
clone size: -
J gene: TRBJ1-1
D gene: -

CDR3 protein: CSVKESYEQYF
CDR3 DNA: TGCAGCGTTAAGGAGTCCTACGAGCAGTACTTC
V gene: TRBV29-1
clone size: -
J gene: TRBJ2-7
D gene: -

CDR3 protein: CASSFGTGKTGTDTQYF
CDR3 DNA: TGCGCCAGCAGCTTCGGGACAGGCAAGACTGGCACAGATACGCAGTATTTT
V gene: TRBV5-1
clone size: -
J gene: TRBJ2-3
D gene: TRBD1

CDR3 protein: CASSLGGRTEAFF
CDR3 DNA: TGTGCCAGCAGTTTAGGAGGGAGGACTGAAGCTTTCTTT
V gene: TRBV28
clone size: -
J gene: TRBJ1-1
D gene: -

CDR3 protein: CASSLAAGVSHEQYF
CDR3 DNA: TGTGCCAGCAGCTTAGCAGCGGGAGTATCCCACGAGCAGTACTTC
V gene: TRBV7-2
clone size: -
J gene: TRBJ2-7
D gene: TRBD2

CDR3 protein: CASTPRLGASGANVLTF
CDR3 DNA: TGTGCCAGCACCCCGCGGTTGGGGGCGAGCGGGGCCAACGTCCTGACTTTC
V gene: TRBV27
clone size: -
J gene: TRBJ2-6
D gene: -

CDR3 protein: CATSRQAGGPGEQYF
CDR3 DNA: TGTGCCACCAGCAGACAAGCGGGAGGGCCGGGAGAGCAGTACTTC
V gene: TRBV15
clone size: -
J gene: TRBJ2-5
D gene: TRBD2

CDR3 protein: CASSLHGQETQYF
CDR3 DNA: TGTGCCAGCAGTTTACACGGTCAAGAGACCCAGTACTTC
V gene: TRBV27
clone size: -
J gene: TRBJ2-5
D gene: -

CDR3 protein: CASRPEDSSSEAFF
CDR3 DNA: TGTGCCAGCAGACCCGAAGACAGCTCTTCTGAAGCTTTCTTT
V gene: TRBV6-5
clone size: -
J gene: TRBJ1-1
D gene: -

CDR3 protein: CAGTGGLTDTQYF
CDR3 DNA: TGTGCCGGCACGGGGGGGCTGACAGATACGCAGTATTTT
V gene: TRBV18
clone size: -
J gene: TRBJ2-3
D gene: TRBD2

CDR3 protein: CASSLTGVADTIYF
CDR3 DNA: TGTGCCAGCAGCCTTACAGGGGTGGCAGACACCATATATTTT
V gene: TRBV4-2
clone size: -
J gene: TRBJ1-3
D gene: TRBD1

CDR3 protein: CAWIGPGEAFF
CDR3 DNA: TGTGCCTGGATAGGACCGGGTGAAGCTTTCTTT
V gene: TRBV30
clone size: -
J gene: TRBJ1-1
D gene: -

CDR3 protein: CASSQERAPRF
CDR3 DNA: TGTGCCAGCAGCCAAGAACGAGCCCCCCGTTTT
V gene: TRBV4-2
clone size: -
J gene: TRBJ2-3
D gene: -

CDR3 protein: CASSAPGNQPQHF
CDR3 DNA: TGTGCCAGCTCAGCACCGGGTAATCAGCCCCAGCATTTT
V gene: TRBV18
clone size: -
J gene: TRBJ1-5
D gene: -

CDR3 protein: CASCQAPGGELFF
CDR3 DNA: TGTGCCAGCTGCCAGGCCCCAGGCGGGGAGCTGTTTTTT
V gene: TRBV18
clone size: few
J gene: TRBJ2-2
D gene: -

CDR3 protein: CASSTGWTTDTQYF
CDR3 DNA: TGTGCCAGCAGTACGGGTTGGACCACAGATACGCAGTATTTT
V gene: TRBV28
clone size: -
J gene: TRBJ2-3
D gene: -

CDR3 protein: CASSPAGGYEQYF
CDR3 DNA: TGTGCCAGCAGCCCGGCAGGGGGCTACGAGCAGTACTTC
V gene: TRBV5-4
clone size: -
J gene: TRBJ2-7
D gene: TRBD1

CDR3 protein: CASSQDAVRSYNEQFF
CDR3 DNA: TGCGCCAGCAGCCAAGATGCCGTTCGCTCCTACAATGAGCAGTTCTTC
V gene: TRBV4-3
clone size: -
J gene: TRBJ2-1
D gene: -